The sequence of this T cell receptor (beta chain) was determined in a study of response to subunit inactivated influenza vaccine. Points on this clonotype: Its cognate antigen is unknown.

There are 12 residues in the CDR3. The V gene's germline CDR1 is SEHNR and CDR2 FQNEAQ (reference sequence). Trimming stripped 3 bases from V and 13 bases from J, with 10 bases between. From the RT-PCR reads, TCRdb called clonotypes with MiXCR, one entry per CDR3 protein. Of 860,000 or so distinct CDR3 sequences listed, 21% are singletons. Points from the study as a whole: Authors suggested each seasonal flu vaccination may recruit only limited numbers of new T cells.

The V and J genes are TRBV7-9 and TRBJ2-6, with D tentatively TRBD2 (5 bases). The source is a man aged 45-60 years who received an inactivated influenza vaccine. This sample comprised PBMCs from blood, obtained less than 6 days after vaccination. Here the CDR3 reads CASSFSGGVLTF. The CDR3 DNA reads TGTGCCAGCAGCTTTAGTGGCGGGGTCCTGACTTTC.